This TCR beta chain comes out of a study of blood T cell repertoires in COVID-19. Germline V gene sequence: CDR1 SNHLY, CDR2 FYNNEI. This CDR3 comprises 11 residues. With 6 bases removed from V and 7 bases from J, the gap between germline ends came to 7 bases. TCRdb's copy holds only in-frame clones and misses some; the assay was immunoSEQ multiplex PCR. Counted here are roughly 190,000 clones, around nine tenths occurring once; the ten biggest clones make up roughly 3.6%. Sequencing was done on a sample of peripheral blood. The TCR sequence derives from a man aged 18 to 30 with active or convalescent COVID-19. The chain links TRBV2 to TRBJ2-1; D unclear. The CDR3: CASRYGNEQFF. In DNA form, the CDR3 reads TGTGCCAGCAGGTACGGGAATGAGCAGTTCTTC.